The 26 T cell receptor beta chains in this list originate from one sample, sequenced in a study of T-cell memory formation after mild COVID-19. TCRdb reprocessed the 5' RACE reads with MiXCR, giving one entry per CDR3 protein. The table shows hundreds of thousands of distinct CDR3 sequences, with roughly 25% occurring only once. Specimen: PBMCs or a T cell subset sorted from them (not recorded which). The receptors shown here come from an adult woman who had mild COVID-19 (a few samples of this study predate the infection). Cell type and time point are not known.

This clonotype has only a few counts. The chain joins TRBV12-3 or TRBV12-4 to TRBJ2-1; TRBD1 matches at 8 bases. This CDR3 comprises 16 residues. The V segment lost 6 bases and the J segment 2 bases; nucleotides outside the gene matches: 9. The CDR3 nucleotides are TGTGCCAGCAGCCCGGACAGGGTTAACACCTACAATGAGCAGTTCTTC. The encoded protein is CASSPDRVNTYNEQFF.

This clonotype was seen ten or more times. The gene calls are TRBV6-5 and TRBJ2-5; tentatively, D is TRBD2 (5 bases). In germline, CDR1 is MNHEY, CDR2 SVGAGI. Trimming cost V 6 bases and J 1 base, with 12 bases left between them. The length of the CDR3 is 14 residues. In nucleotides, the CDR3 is TGTGCCAGCAGGAGGACTCGGTCCCAAGAGACCCAGTACTTC. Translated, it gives CASRRTRSQETQYF.

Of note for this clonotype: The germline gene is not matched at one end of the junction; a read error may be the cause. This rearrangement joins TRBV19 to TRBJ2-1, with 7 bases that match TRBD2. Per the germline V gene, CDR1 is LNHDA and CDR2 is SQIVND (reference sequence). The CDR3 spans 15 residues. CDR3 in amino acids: CASSSPRGGYTEQFF. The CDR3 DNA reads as TGTGCCAGTAGCTCACCAAGGGGAGGGTACACTGAGCAGTTCTTC.

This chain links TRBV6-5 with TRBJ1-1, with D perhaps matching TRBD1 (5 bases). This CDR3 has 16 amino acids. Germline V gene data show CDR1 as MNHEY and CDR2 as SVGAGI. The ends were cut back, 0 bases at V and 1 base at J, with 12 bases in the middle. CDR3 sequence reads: CASSYSPGLRNTEAFF. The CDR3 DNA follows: TGTGCCAGCAGTTACTCCCCGGGACTCCGGAACACTGAAGCTTTCTTT.

The CDR3 sequence: CASSQGRGQVDQPQHF. CDR3 coding DNA: TGCGCCAGCAGCCAAGGAAGGGGACAGGTTGATCAGCCCCAGCATTTT. The chain links TRBV4-1 to TRBJ1-5; 8 bases are a match to TRBD1. Losses at the gene ends were 1 base for V and 5 bases for J; bases not matched to a gene: 7. The germline gives CDR1 MGHRA, CDR2 YSYEKL. The CDR3 length is 16 residues.

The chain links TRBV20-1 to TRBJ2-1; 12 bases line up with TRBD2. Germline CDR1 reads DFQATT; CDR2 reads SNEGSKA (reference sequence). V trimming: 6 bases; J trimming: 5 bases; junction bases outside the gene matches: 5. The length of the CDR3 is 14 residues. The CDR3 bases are TGCAGTGCCTCTAGCGGGAGGGGGAACAATGAGCAGTTCTTC. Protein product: CSASSGRGNNEQFF.

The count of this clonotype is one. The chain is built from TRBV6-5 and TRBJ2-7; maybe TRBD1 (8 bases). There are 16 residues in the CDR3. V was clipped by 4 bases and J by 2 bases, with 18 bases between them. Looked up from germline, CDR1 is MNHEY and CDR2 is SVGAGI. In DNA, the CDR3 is TGTGCCAGCAGTTTTACAGGGGGGGCATATCCCTACGAGCAGTACTTC. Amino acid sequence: CASSFTGGAYPYEQYF.

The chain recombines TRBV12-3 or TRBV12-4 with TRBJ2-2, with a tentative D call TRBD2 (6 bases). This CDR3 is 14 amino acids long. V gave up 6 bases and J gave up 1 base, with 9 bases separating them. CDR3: CASRDGGNTGELFF. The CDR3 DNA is TGTGCCAGCAGGGACGGGGGGAACACCGGGGAGCTGTTTTTT.

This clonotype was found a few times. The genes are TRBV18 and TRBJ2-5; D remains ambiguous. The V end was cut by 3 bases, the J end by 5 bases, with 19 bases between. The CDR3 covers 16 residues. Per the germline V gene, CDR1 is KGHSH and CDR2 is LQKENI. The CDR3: CASSPANPGSLETQYF. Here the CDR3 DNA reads TGTGCCAGCTCACCCGCGAACCCGGGCTCCCTGGAGACCCAGTACTTC.

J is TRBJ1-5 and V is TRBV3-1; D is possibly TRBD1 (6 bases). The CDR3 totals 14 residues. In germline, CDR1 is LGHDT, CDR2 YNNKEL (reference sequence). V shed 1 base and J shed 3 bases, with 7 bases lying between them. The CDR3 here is CASSQAGVNQPQHF. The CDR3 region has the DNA TGTGCCAGCAGCCAAGCAGGGGTCAATCAGCCCCAGCATTTT.

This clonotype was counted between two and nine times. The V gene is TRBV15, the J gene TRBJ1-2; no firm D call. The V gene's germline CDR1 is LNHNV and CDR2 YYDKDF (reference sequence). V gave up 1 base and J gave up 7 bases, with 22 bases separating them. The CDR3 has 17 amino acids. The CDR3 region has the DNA TGTGCCACCAGCAGAGGGCCCGGAGGTCTCCTCGATGGTGGCTACACCTTC. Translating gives CATSRGPGGLLDGGYTF.

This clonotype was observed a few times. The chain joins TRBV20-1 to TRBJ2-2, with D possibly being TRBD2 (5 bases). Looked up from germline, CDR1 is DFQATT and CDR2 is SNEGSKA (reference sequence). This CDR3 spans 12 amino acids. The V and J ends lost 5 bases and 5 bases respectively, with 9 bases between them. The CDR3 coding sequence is TGCAGTGCTCTGACGGGGACCGGGGAGCTGTTTTTT. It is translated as CSALTGTGELFF.

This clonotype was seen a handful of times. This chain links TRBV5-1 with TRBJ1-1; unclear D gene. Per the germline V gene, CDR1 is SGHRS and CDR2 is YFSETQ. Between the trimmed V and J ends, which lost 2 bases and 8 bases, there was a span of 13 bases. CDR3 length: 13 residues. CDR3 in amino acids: CASSLVEPEEAFF. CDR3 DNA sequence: TGCGCCAGCAGCTTAGTAGAGCCCGAAGAAGCTTTCTTT. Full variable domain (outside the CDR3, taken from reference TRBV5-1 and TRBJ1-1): KAGVTQTPRYLIKTRGQQVTLSCSPISGHRSVSWYQQTPGQGLQFLFEYFSETQRNKGNFPGRFSGRQFSNSRSEMNVSTLELGDSALYLCASSLVEPEEAFFGQGTRLTVV.

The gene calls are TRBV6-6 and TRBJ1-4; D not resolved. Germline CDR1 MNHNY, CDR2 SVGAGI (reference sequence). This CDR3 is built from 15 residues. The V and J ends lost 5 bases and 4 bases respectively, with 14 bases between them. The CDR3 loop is CASSPSGRVNEKLFF. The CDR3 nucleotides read TGTGCCAGCAGTCCCTCGGGGAGGGTTAATGAAAAACTGTTTTTT.

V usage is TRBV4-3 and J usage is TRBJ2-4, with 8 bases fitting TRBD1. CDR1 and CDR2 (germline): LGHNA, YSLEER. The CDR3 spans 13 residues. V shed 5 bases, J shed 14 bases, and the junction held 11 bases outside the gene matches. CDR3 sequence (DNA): TGCGCCAGCAGCTCAAGGACAGGGAGTTACGAGTACTTC. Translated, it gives CASSSRTGSYEYF.

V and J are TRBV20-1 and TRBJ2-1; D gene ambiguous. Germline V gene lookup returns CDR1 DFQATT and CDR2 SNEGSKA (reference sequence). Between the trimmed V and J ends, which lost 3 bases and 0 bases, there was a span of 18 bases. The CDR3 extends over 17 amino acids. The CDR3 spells CSASIWDRPSSYNEQFF. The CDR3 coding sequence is TGCAGTGCTAGTATTTGGGATAGGCCTAGCTCCTACAATGAGCAGTTCTTC.

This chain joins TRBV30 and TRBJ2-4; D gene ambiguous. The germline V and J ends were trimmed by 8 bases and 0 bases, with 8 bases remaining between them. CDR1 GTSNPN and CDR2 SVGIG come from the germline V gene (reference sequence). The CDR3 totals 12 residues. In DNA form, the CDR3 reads TGTGCCGGCAGCCTAGCCAAAAACATTCAGTACTTC. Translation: CAGSLAKNIQYF.

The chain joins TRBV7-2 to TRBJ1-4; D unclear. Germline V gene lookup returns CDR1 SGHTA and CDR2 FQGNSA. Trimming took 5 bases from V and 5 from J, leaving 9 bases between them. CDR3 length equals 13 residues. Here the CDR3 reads CASSDQPNEKLFF. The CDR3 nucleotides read TGTGCCAGCAGCGACCAACCCAATGAAAAACTGTTTTTT.

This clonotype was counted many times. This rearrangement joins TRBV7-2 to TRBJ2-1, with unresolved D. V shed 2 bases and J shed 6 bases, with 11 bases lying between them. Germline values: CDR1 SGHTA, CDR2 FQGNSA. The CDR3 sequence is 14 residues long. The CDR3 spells CASSLSFGGNEQFF. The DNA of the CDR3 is TGTGCCAGCAGCTTAAGCTTTGGTGGCAATGAGCAGTTCTTC.

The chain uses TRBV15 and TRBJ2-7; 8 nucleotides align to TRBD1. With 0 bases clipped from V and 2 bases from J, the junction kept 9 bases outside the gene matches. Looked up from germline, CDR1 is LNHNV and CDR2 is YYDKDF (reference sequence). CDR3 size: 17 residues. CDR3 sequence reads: CATSRDRWGQVTYEQYF. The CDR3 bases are TGTGCCACCAGCAGAGATCGATGGGGACAGGTCACCTACGAGCAGTACTTC.

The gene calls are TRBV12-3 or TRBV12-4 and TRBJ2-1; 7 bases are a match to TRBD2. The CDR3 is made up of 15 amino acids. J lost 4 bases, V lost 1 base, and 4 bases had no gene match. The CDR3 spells CASSLDPAGYNEQFF. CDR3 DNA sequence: TGTGCCAGCAGTTTAGATCCAGCGGGGTACAATGAGCAGTTCTTC.

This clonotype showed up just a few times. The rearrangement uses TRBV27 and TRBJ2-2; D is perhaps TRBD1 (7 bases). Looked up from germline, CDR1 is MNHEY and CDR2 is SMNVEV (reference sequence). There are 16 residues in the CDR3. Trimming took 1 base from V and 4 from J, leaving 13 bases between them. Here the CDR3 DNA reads TGTGCCAGCAGTTTATGGTCCCAGGGGGGCACCGGGGAGCTGTTTTTT. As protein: CASSLWSQGGTGELFF.

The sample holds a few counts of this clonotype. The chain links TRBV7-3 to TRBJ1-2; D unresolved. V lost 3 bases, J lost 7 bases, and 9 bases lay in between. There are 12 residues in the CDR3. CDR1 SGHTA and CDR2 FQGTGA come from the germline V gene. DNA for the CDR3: TGTGCCAGCAGCTTGGACCGTGTTGGCTACACCTTC. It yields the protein CASSLDRVGYTF. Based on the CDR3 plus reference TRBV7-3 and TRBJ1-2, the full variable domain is GAGVSQTPSNKVTEKGKYVELRCDPISGHTALYWYRQSLGQGPEFLIYFQGTGAADDSGLPNDRFFAVRPEGSVSTLKIQRTERGDSAVYLCASSLDRVGYTFGSGTRLTVV.

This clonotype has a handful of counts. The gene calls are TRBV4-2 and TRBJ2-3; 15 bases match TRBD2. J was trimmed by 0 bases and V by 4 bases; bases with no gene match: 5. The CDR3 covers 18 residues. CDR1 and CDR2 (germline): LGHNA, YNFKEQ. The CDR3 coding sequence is TGTGCCAGCAGCCCCGGGACTAGCGGGGGGAAAAGCACAGATACGCAGTATTTT. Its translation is CASSPGTSGGKSTDTQYF.

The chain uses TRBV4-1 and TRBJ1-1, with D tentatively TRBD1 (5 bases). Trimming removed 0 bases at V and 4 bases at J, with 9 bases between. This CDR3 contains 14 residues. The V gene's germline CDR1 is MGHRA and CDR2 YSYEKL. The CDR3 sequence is CASSQDSRGTEAFF. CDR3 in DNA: TGCGCCAGCAGCCAAGATTCTAGGGGCACTGAAGCTTTCTTT.

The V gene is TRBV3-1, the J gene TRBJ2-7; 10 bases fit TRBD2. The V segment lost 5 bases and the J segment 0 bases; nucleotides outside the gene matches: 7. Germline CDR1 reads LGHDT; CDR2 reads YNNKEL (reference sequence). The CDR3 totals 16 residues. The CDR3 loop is CASSSGLALSSYEQYF. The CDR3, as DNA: TGTGCCAGCAGCTCGGGACTAGCGTTGAGCTCCTACGAGCAGTACTTC.